Presented here are 18 T cell receptor beta chains from one specimen sequenced in a study of cytomegalovirus exposure and HLA in healthy donors. The PCR ran on 60 Vbeta and 13 Jbeta primers. The method was immunoSEQ multiplex PCR; TCRdb's version includes in-frame clones alone and lacks a portion of them. The table shows 150,000 to 200,000 clones, with over 70% occurring only once. The sequencing input was PBMCs. These receptors all stem from a woman between 18 and 29 years old in good health and CMV-seropositive.

The chain has TRBV29-1 and TRBJ2-1; D is perhaps TRBD2 (5 bases). From germline, CDR1 is SQVTM and CDR2 ANQGSEA. Trimming took off 3 bases at V and 3 bases at J, with 12 bases between the two ends. The CDR3 consists of 14 residues. The CDR3 sequence: CSVEPSRYYNEQFF. In DNA form, the CDR3 reads TGCAGCGTTGAGCCTAGCCGATACTACAATGAGCAGTTCTTC.

The chain carries TRBV13 and TRBJ2-7; 8 bases are shared with TRBD2. CDR3 length: 17 amino acids. Germline CDR1 is PRHDT and CDR2 is FYEKMQ (reference sequence). V shed 5 bases and J 0 bases; nucleotides not matched to a gene: 12. The CDR3: CASSKRTKRGTSYEQYV. CDR3 coding DNA: TGTGCCAGCAGCAAACGGACTAAGCGGGGGACCTCCTACGAGCAGTACGTC.

This chain connects TRBV28 to TRBJ2-5; 13 bases agree with TRBD2. The V segment lost 1 base and the J segment 4 bases; nucleotides outside the gene matches: 9. This CDR3 spans 18 amino acids. CDR1 MDHEN and CDR2 SYDVKM come from the germline V gene. The DNA of the CDR3 is TGTGCCAGCAGTTTATCTGGGACTAGCGGGAATGGCGGAGAGACCCAGTACTTC. It yields the protein CASSLSGTSGNGGETQYF.

The genes are TRBV6-1 and TRBJ2-1; 9 bases agree with TRBD2. J was trimmed by 8 bases and V by 8 bases; bases with no gene match: 13. The germline V gene encodes CDR1 MNHNS and CDR2 SASEGT. CDR3 size: 15 residues. The CDR3 here is CASPSSGEQGDEQFF. The CDR3 DNA sequence: TGTGCCAGCCCCTCTAGCGGGGAGCAAGGCGATGAGCAGTTCTTC.

This sequence joins TRBV4-1 and TRBJ1-2, with 8 bases lining up with TRBD1. This CDR3 is 15 amino acids long. CDR1 MGHRA and CDR2 YSYEKL come from the germline V gene. Trimming removed 8 bases from V and 4 bases from J; junction bases left unmatched: 12. The CDR3 bases are TGCGCCAGCCGTCAGACAGGGGCCCACTCCTATGGCTACACCTTC. Amino acid sequence: CASRQTGAHSYGYTF.

The J gene is TRBJ2-7, the V gene TRBV4-1; 9 positions agree with TRBD1. V lost 1 base and J lost 3; bases outside the gene matches: 4. This CDR3 has 15 amino acids. CDR1 MGHRA and CDR2 YSYEKL come from the germline V gene. CDR3 region: CASSQAPGQGYEQYF. Here the CDR3 DNA reads TGCGCCAGCAGCCAAGCACCGGGACAGGGCTACGAGCAGTACTTC.

This clone was observed a handful of times. The rearrangement joins TRBV18 to TRBJ2-5; D is possibly TRBD2 (6 bases). The CDR3 has 15 residues. Trimming removed 3 bases at V and 5 bases at J, with 16 bases between. Germline V lookup: CDR1 KGHSH, CDR2 LQKENI. DNA for the CDR3: TGTGCCAGCTCACCTGGACTACGAACGGTCGAGACCCAGTACTTC. Translation: CASSPGLRTVETQYF.

The chain links TRBV7-3 to TRBJ1-2, with 7 positions matching TRBD1. V lost 1 base, J lost 6 bases, and 5 bases stayed unmatched. The CDR3 is made up of 14 amino acids. Per the germline V gene, CDR1 is SGHTA and CDR2 is FQGTGA. The CDR3 DNA sequence: TGTGCCAGCAGCTTAAGGCGACAGGGAGATGGCTACACCTTC. This gives the protein CASSLRRQGDGYTF.

The V and J genes are TRBV13 and TRBJ1-4, with D possibly being TRBD1 (6 bases). The V end lost 0 bases, the J end lost 0 bases, and 14 bases lay between the germline ends. The CDR3 covers 18 residues. CDR1 and CDR2 from the germline V gene are PRHDT and FYEKMQ (reference sequence). CDR3 nucleotides: TGTGCCAGCAGCTTAGGTGCGGGGGGCCGGTCAACTAATGAAAAACTGTTTTTT. Translation gives CASSLGAGGRSTNEKLFF.

J is TRBJ2-3 and V is TRBV4-2; TRBD2 matches at 13 bases. There are 18 residues in the CDR3. CDR1 is LGHNA, CDR2 YNFKEQ, per germline. Trimming took 1 base from V and 2 from J; bases not matched to a gene: 6. In nucleotides, the CDR3 is TGTGCCAGCAGCCAAGTCACTAGCGGGGGGGCTAACACAGATACGCAGTATTTT. This gives the protein CASSQVTSGGANTDTQYF.

The gene calls are TRBV28 and TRBJ1-2; 7 bases line up with TRBD1. The CDR3 is made up of 16 amino acids. Germline V lookup: CDR1 MDHEN, CDR2 SYDVKM. The V segment lost 3 bases and the J segment 4 bases; nucleotides outside the gene matches: 11. CDR3 coding DNA: TGTGCCAGCAGTTTGGTGGGGACACAGGGGTTCTATGGCTACACCTTC. It specifies CASSLVGTQGFYGYTF.

This chain links TRBV2 with TRBJ1-2; no firm D call. Trimming took off 1 base at V and 4 bases at J, with 7 bases between the two ends. Germline CDR1 is SNHLY and CDR2 is FYNNEI. The CDR3 is 13 amino acids. CDR3 DNA sequence: TGTGCCAGCAGTGAAGTACAGCTCTATGGCTACACCTTC. Translation gives CASSEVQLYGYTF.

This clone was detected a few times. The CDR3 region has the DNA TGTGCCAGCAGAGAGTCGGTGAATGGCTACACCTTC. This translates into CASRESVNGYTF. V is TRBV6-5 and J is TRBJ1-2; D remains unclear. CDR1 is MNHEY and CDR2 is SVGAGI in the germline V gene. V lost 6 bases to trimming and J lost 6 bases, with 11 bases between them. This CDR3 spans 12 amino acids.

The chain employs TRBV25-1 and TRBJ1-2, with 7 bases that match TRBD1. Germline values: CDR1 MGHDK, CDR2 SYGVNS. Germline trimming cut 7 bases from V and 4 bases from J; bases unmatched to any gene: 3. The CDR3 is made up of 12 amino acids. CDR3 DNA: TGTGCCAGCACCCGGACAGGCTATGGCTACACCTTC. It translates to CASTRTGYGYTF.

The V gene is TRBV9, the J gene TRBJ2-5; 14 bases align to TRBD2. Trimming took 0 bases from V and 6 from J; bases not matched to a gene: 7. The CDR3 sequence is 17 residues long. In germline, CDR1 is SGDLS, CDR2 YYNGEE. CDR3 DNA sequence: TGTGCCAGCAGCGTAGGGGGGACTAGCGGGGGAAGAAAGACCCAGTACTTC. Amino acid sequence: CASSVGGTSGGRKTQYF.

This clone has more than one count but fewer than ten. The chain has TRBV19 and TRBJ2-1; D is perhaps TRBD2 (6 bases). V shed 4 bases and J shed 4 bases, with 11 bases lying between them. This CDR3 comprises 14 residues. CDR1 is LNHDA and CDR2 is SQIVND in the germline V gene (reference sequence). The CDR3 nucleotides read TGTGCCAGTAGTAGGGGGACTCCTTACAATGAGCAGTTCTTC. This translates into CASSRGTPYNEQFF.

The genes are TRBV4-1 and TRBJ2-4; a weak D match, TRBD2 (6 bases). The V and J ends lost 8 bases and 0 bases respectively, with 11 bases between them. Germline CDR1 is MGHRA and CDR2 is YSYEKL. CDR3 length equals 14 residues. CDR3: CASGGTLAKNIQYF. CDR3 in DNA: TGCGCCAGCGGAGGGACCCTAGCCAAAAACATTCAGTACTTC.

This clone was recorded only once. In DNA form, the CDR3 reads TGTGCCAGCAGCCTATCAGGGGTGGCTGAAGCTTTCTTT. The encoded protein is CASSLSGVAEAFF. The chain links TRBV27 to TRBJ1-1; D may be TRBD1 (6 bases). V lost 6 bases and J 6 bases, leaving 14 bases between the germline ends. Germline CDR1 and CDR2: MNHEY and SMNVEV (reference sequence). The CDR3 is 13 amino acids.